The source of this TCR beta chain is a study of T cell repertoires in cytomegalovirus infection. The overall study: Used in the study were CMV epitopes, some recently identified and HLA-C-restricted, others well-studied and HLA-B-restricted. Based on public TCR beta signatures, there were indications of CMV infection and of a matching HLA type.

In TCRdb, the reads were re-called with MiXCR into one record per CDR3 protein. The table records over 250,000 distinct CDR3 sequences, 22% of them present only once. V gave up 3 bases and J gave up 4 bases; unmatched junction bases: 9. CDR1 and CDR2 (germline): LNHDA, SQIVND (reference sequence). The CDR3 contains 18 residues. Study observations and caveats: Clonotype analysis showed dominance of the ex vivo response by HLA-C-restricted CMV-specific TCR beta clonotypes. Summed frequency of shared TCR beta families picked out CMV carriers who also had the relevant HLA.

Details on this clonotype: What it recognizes is unknown.

The V call is TRBV19, the J call TRBJ2-3, with 14 bases aligning to TRBD2. The starting material was cultured PBMCs, obtained from culture after CMV antigen stimulation. The sequence derives from a human donor in good health (CMV status not recorded). Some clones in this sample may be carry-over from other donors' samples. The CDR3 loop reads CASSIQRLAGGPADTQYF. DNA of the CDR3: TGTGCCAGTAGTATCCAAAGACTAGCGGGAGGGCCAGCAGATACGCAGTATTTT.